These T cell receptor beta chains were read from a single sample in a study of blood T cell repertoires in COVID-19. Profiling relied on immunoSEQ multiplex PCR, and the TCRdb table lists in-frame clones only, not all of them. The repertoire holds some 190,000 clones, with roughly 86% as singletons. Sample: peripheral blood. The receptors originated from an older woman with active or convalescent COVID-19. CDR3s include the opening cysteine and the closing phenylalanine or tryptophan. Each record gives: V gene, D gene, J gene, CDR3 protein. A D gene is named only where the DNA matches it firmly.

TRBV27	-	TRBJ2-1	CASSLLGPQGNSYNEQFF
TRBV2	-	TRBJ2-7	CASRARSSDSEEQYF
TRBV6-1	TRBD1	TRBJ2-7	CASSDRDRGVYEQYF
TRBV4-1	TRBD1	TRBJ2-5	CASSAEDRGVRETQYF
TRBV9	TRBD2	TRBJ2-5	CASSILAGRETQYF
TRBV7-6	-	TRBJ2-2	CASSLPPYRTVTGELFF
TRBV24-1	-	TRBJ2-3	CATSDLGGSATQYF
TRBV19	-	TRBJ2-1	CASRPRPGQRYNEQFF
TRBV18	TRBD1	TRBJ1-1	CASSPRPGGYTEAFF
TRBV5-6	TRBD1	TRBJ1-5	CASHRQGGYQPQHF
TRBV11-2	-	TRBJ2-1	CASSISDSPYNEQFF
TRBV3-1/TRBV3-2	-	TRBJ2-5	CASSQAAPNQETQYF
TRBV30	-	TRBJ2-7	CAWSGQGLYEQYF
TRBV28	-	TRBJ1-1	CASSLAGGTEAFF
TRBV2	TRBD1	TRBJ1-4	CASRKTGGPNEKLFF
TRBV9	-	TRBJ1-6	CASSAFLGGQGNSPLHF
TRBV20-1	-	TRBJ1-4	CSASSQFNEKLFF
TRBV1	-	TRBJ1-2	CTSSQDGPDQGVGNGYTF
TRBV13	-	TRBJ1-1	CASSPDWGLNAEAFF
TRBV19	TRBD1	TRBJ1-4	CASRTPGQTNEKLFF
TRBV11-2	TRBD2	TRBJ2-1	CASSSTVGLGFGEQFF
TRBV6-5	-	TRBJ2-2	CASRARQNTGELFF
TRBV3-1/TRBV3-2	-	TRBJ1-6	CASSQDSNSPLHF
TRBV15	-	TRBJ2-5	CATSRAGSQETQYF
TRBV6-2/TRBV6-3	TRBD2	TRBJ2-1	CASSSKRAGGYNEQFF
TRBV7-7	-	TRBJ2-2	CASSPGLTKNTGELFF
TRBV20-1	-	TRBJ1-4	CSASGAGATNEKLFF
TRBV5-1	TRBD1	TRBJ1-5	CASSLTSGGVQPQHF
TRBV4-1	-	TRBJ1-1	CASGEGNTEAFF
TRBV7-6	TRBD1	TRBJ1-4	CASSLGTGGLSREKLFF